This T cell receptor beta chain was documented in a study of blood T cell repertoires in COVID-19. Study-wide background: Collection of acute and convalescent COVID-19 samples took place in the United States, Italy and Spain. PBMCs, B-cell-depleted T cells, or T cells provided the cDNA or gDNA that made up the material.

The authors' processing: Amplifying reference gene primers gave estimates of nucleated cell counts. The data were produced by immunoSEQ multiplex PCR, yet TCRdb's version contains in-frame clones alone and is incomplete. V and J calls and clone size are as listed in that table; D and trimming were resolved from the DNA. The sample shows under 150,000 clones, 90% of them seen only once. The germline V and J ends were trimmed by 6 bases and 0 bases, with 8 bases remaining between them. The CDR3 covers 13 residues. This chain uses TRBV12-3 or TRBV12-4 with TRBJ1-1; D possibly corresponds to TRBD1 (6 bases). Sample: peripheral blood. The TCR originated in a woman between 45 and 65 years old with acute or convalescent COVID-19. In nucleotides, the CDR3 is TGTGCCAGCAGCCGACAGGTGAACACTGAAGCTTTCTTT. Protein sequence: CASSRQVNTEAFF.